The following is a T cell receptor beta chain sequence with its context. V lost 2 bases, J lost 0 bases, and 2 bases stayed unmatched. Germline CDR1 reads SEHNR; CDR2 reads FQNEAQ (reference sequence). This CDR3 region has 16 residues. cDNA reverse transcribed from extracted RNA served as the sequencing template. Profiled with immunoSEQ multiplex PCR; TCRdb holds only in-frame clones, not every one. The sample records under 250,000 clones, around 62% being singletons. This specimen comes from a study of CD8+ T cells in alopecia areata. Sequenced here: CD4+ T cells sorted from blood, sampled at week 0. This receptor was identified in a human donor with alopecia areata. This chain links TRBV7-9 with TRBJ2-1; 9 nucleotides align to TRBD2. The CDR3 reads CASSLFSGSSYNEQFF. As DNA, the CDR3 is TGTGCCAGCAGCTTATTTAGCGGGAGCTCCTACAATGAGCAGTTCTTC.